This is a list of T cell receptor beta chains from one sample in a study of blood T cell repertoires in COVID-19. Repertoires were generated with immunoSEQ multiplex PCR, while TCRdb's copy carries only in-frame clones and drops some. The data contain about 310,000 clones, approximately 85% of them singletons. The sample consisted of PBMCs or T cells enriched from blood (not recorded which). These receptors were taken from a man aged 25 to 40 who had recovered from COVID-19. CDR3s include the opening cysteine and the closing phenylalanine or tryptophan. The order of the fields is D gene, clone size, CDR3 length, V gene, J gene, CDR3 protein, CDR3 DNA. The D gene is left open where the match is weak. Rows may omit the clone size; those that give it use once, few, many or a size class.

D: -; size: -; length: 14; V: TRBV7-2; J: TRBJ1-2; CDR3: CASSLEGLSYGYTF; DNA: TGTGCCAGCAGCTTGGAGGGTCTATCATATGGCTACACCTTC
D: TRBD2; size: -; length: 15; V: TRBV7-2; J: TRBJ2-3; CDR3: CASRTGLAGTDTQYF; DNA: TGTGCCAGCAGAACGGGACTAGCGGGCACAGATACGCAGTATTTT
D: -; size: -; length: 15; V: TRBV18; J: TRBJ1-2; CDR3: CASSPGGGIDYGYTF; DNA: TGTGCCAGCTCACCAGGCGGGGGAATTGACTATGGCTACACCTTC
D: TRBD1; size: -; length: 15; V: TRBV6-5; J: TRBJ2-7; CDR3: CASRRGVGTGYEQYF; DNA: TGTGCCAGCAGGAGGGGGGTAGGGACAGGCTACGAGCAGTACTTC
D: -; size: -; length: 16; V: TRBV5-1; J: TRBJ1-2; CDR3: CASSLTPGGARDGYTF; DNA: TGCGCCAGCAGCTTGACTCCTGGGGGGGCTCGAGATGGCTACACCTTC
D: -; size: -; length: 14; V: TRBV11-2; J: TRBJ2-6; CDR3: CASGGGSGANVLTF; DNA: TGTGCCAGCGGTGGGGGGAGCGGGGCCAACGTCCTGACTTTC
D: TRBD2; size: -; length: 14; V: TRBV19; J: TRBJ2-7; CDR3: CASSIRTSGYEQYF; DNA: TGTGCCAGTAGCATCCGGACTAGCGGCTACGAGCAGTACTTC
D: -; size: -; length: 16; V: TRBV5-1; J: TRBJ1-1; CDR3: CASSLRGVGQNTEAFF; DNA: TGCGCCAGCAGCTTAAGGGGTGTAGGGCAGAACACTGAAGCTTTCTTT
D: -; size: -; length: 13; V: TRBV7-7; J: TRBJ2-1; CDR3: CASSLDRGHEQFF; DNA: TGTGCTAGCAGCTTGGACCGCGGGCATGAGCAGTTCTTC
D: -; size: -; length: 15; V: TRBV9; J: TRBJ1-6; CDR3: CASSVGGPHNSPLHF; DNA: TGTGCCAGCAGCGTAGGGGGGCCCCATAATTCACCCCTCCACTTT
D: -; size: -; length: 12; V: TRBV30; J: TRBJ1-1; CDR3: CAWRQGNTEAFF; DNA: TGTGCCTGGAGGCAGGGAAACACTGAAGCTTTCTTT
D: -; size: -; length: 14; V: TRBV27; J: TRBJ2-7; CDR3: CASSLGGALYEQYF; DNA: TGTGCCAGCAGTTTAGGGGGGGCGCTCTACGAGCAGTACTTC
D: TRBD1; size: -; length: 16; V: TRBV9; J: TRBJ1-4; CDR3: CASSVSQGADNEKLFF; DNA: TGTGCCAGCAGCGTATCCCAGGGGGCGGATAATGAAAAACTGTTTTTT
D: TRBD2; size: -; length: 15; V: TRBV14; J: TRBJ2-1; CDR3: CASSQTGGSYNEQFF; DNA: TGTGCCAGCAGCCAAACGGGGGGCTCCTACAATGAGCAGTTCTTC
D: TRBD2; size: -; length: 18; V: TRBV5-4; J: TRBJ2-5; CDR3: CASSLRTSGGAEVETQYF; DNA: TGTGCCAGCAGCTTGAGGACTAGCGGGGGGGCTGAGGTTGAGACCCAGTACTTC
D: TRBD1; size: few; length: 16; V: TRBV9; J: TRBJ1-1; CDR3: CASSPPRQGMNTEAFF; DNA: TGTGCCAGCAGCCCCCCCCGACAGGGGATGAACACTGAAGCTTTCTTT
D: TRBD2; size: once; length: 12; V: TRBV6-5; J: TRBJ2-5; CDR3: CASGRVQETQYF; DNA: TGTGCCAGCGGGAGGGTCCAAGAGACCCAGTACTTC
D: -; size: -; length: 14; V: TRBV7-2; J: TRBJ1-2; CDR3: CASSSGDSQRGYTF; DNA: TGTGCCAGCAGCTCGGGGGATTCCCAGCGGGGCTACACCTTC
D: TRBD2; size: few; length: 15; V: TRBV4-3; J: TRBJ2-2; CDR3: CASSQASGGAGELFF; DNA: TGCGCCAGCAGCCAAGCTAGCGGGGGGGCCGGGGAGCTGTTTTTT
D: TRBD2; size: -; length: 16; V: TRBV6-6; J: TRBJ2-3; CDR3: CASSFGLAGSTDTQYF; DNA: TGTGCCAGCAGTTTCGGACTAGCGGGGAGCACAGATACGCAGTATTTT
D: -; size: -; length: 13; V: TRBV6-5; J: TRBJ1-2; CDR3: CASSWSSSYGYTF; DNA: TGTGCCAGCAGTTGGAGCAGCTCCTATGGCTACACCTTC
D: -; size: -; length: 16; V: TRBV27; J: TRBJ2-6; CDR3: CASSSLLAAGANVLTF; DNA: TGTGCCAGCAGTTCCTTATTAGCCGCTGGGGCCAACGTCCTGACTTTC
D: -; size: -; length: 11; V: TRBV5-1; J: TRBJ2-7; CDR3: CASSDSYEQYF; DNA: TGCGCCAGCTCGGACAGCTACGAGCAGTACTTC
D: -; size: -; length: 16; V: TRBV5-1; J: TRBJ2-1; CDR3: CASSPGPGDPYNEQFF; DNA: TGCGCCAGCAGCCCGGGACCGGGGGATCCTTACAATGAGCAGTTCTTC
D: -; size: -; length: 13; V: TRBV5-6; J: TRBJ1-2; CDR3: CASSLRSHYGYTF; DNA: TGTGCCAGCAGCTTGAGGAGTCACTATGGCTACACCTTC
D: TRBD1; size: -; length: 14; V: TRBV5-1; J: TRBJ1-2; CDR3: CASSSGQGNYGYTF; DNA: TGCGCCAGCAGCTCGGGACAGGGTAACTATGGCTACACCTTC
D: -; size: -; length: 12; V: TRBV2; J: TRBJ1-2; CDR3: CASSELRYGYTF; DNA: TGTGCCAGCAGTGAACTGAGGTATGGCTACACCTTC
D: -; size: -; length: 13; V: TRBV5-6; J: TRBJ1-1; CDR3: CASGRGGETEAFF; DNA: TGTGCCAGCGGTCGCGGTGGAGAGACTGAAGCTTTCTTT
D: -; size: -; length: 16; V: TRBV9; J: TRBJ1-1; CDR3: CASSVARWEGDTEAFF; DNA: TGTGCCAGCAGCGTAGCAAGGTGGGAAGGGGACACTGAAGCTTTCTTT
D: -; size: -; length: 12; V: TRBV9; J: TRBJ2-1; CDR3: CASSVVPNEQFF; DNA: TGTGCCAGCAGCGTAGTCCCGAATGAGCAGTTCTTC
D: TRBD2; size: -; length: 18; V: TRBV7-8; J: TRBJ2-3; CDR3: CASSFPLAGSPSTDTQYF; DNA: TGTGCCAGCAGCTTCCCCCTAGCGGGGAGCCCAAGCACAGATACGCAGTATTTT
D: -; size: -; length: 17; V: TRBV11-2; J: TRBJ2-1; CDR3: CASSGRWGQGISNEQFF; DNA: TGTGCCAGCAGCGGGCGGTGGGGCCAGGGAATATCGAATGAGCAGTTCTTC
D: TRBD1; size: -; length: 18; V: TRBV19; J: TRBJ1-4; CDR3: CASSILARGRKVREKLFF; DNA: TGTGCCAGTAGTATACTCGCCAGGGGGCGGAAAGTGAGAGAAAAACTGTTTTTT
D: TRBD1; size: -; length: 13; V: TRBV7-9; J: TRBJ1-2; CDR3: CASSLTTGSGYTF; DNA: TGTGCCAGCAGCTTAACGACAGGGAGCGGCTACACCTTC
D: TRBD1; size: -; length: 16; V: TRBV19; J: TRBJ1-2; CDR3: CARMGRGLYSNYGYTF; DNA: TGTGCCAGGATGGGCAGGGGGCTTTACTCTAACTATGGCTACACCTTC
D: TRBD1; size: -; length: 16; V: TRBV19; J: TRBJ2-2; CDR3: CASSPRTGGNTGELFF; DNA: TGTGCCAGTAGTCCCCGGACAGGGGGGAACACCGGGGAGCTGTTTTTT
D: TRBD2; size: -; length: 15; V: TRBV27; J: TRBJ2-3; CDR3: CASSLLAVGTDTQYF; DNA: TGTGCCAGCAGTTTACTAGCGGTTGGCACAGATACGCAGTATTTT
D: TRBD1; size: once; length: 16; V: TRBV19; J: TRBJ2-4; CDR3: CASTFDRGLDKNIQYF; DNA: TGTGCCAGTACCTTCGACAGGGGGCTGGACAAAAACATTCAGTACTTC
D: TRBD1; size: -; length: 16; V: TRBV2; J: TRBJ1-6; CDR3: CASSARQGATNSPLHF; DNA: TGTGCCAGCAGTGCTCGACAGGGGGCGACTAATTCACCCCTCCACTTT
D: -; size: -; length: 16; V: TRBV3-1/TRBV3-2; J: TRBJ1-6; CDR3: CASSQIFGHVNSPLHF; DNA: TGTGCCAGCAGCCAGATTTTCGGACATGTGAATTCACCCCTCCACTTT
D: TRBD1; size: many; length: 17; V: TRBV6-6; J: TRBJ1-6; CDR3: CASSRFRDRVRDSPLHF; DNA: TGTGCCAGCAGTCGATTCCGGGACAGGGTGAGGGATTCACCCCTCCACTTT
D: -; size: -; length: 17; V: TRBV27; J: TRBJ2-5; CDR3: CASSLGRGGAPGETQYF; DNA: TGTGCCAGCAGTTTAGGTCGGGGCGGGGCCCCCGGAGAGACCCAGTACTTC